This T cell receptor beta chain was found in a study of T cell responses to AZD1222 COVID-19 vaccine. Germline V gene data show CDR1 as ENHRY and CDR2 as SYGVKD. Trimming took 3 bases from V and 7 from J, leaving 9 bases between them. The CDR3 has 13 residues. Data came from immunoSEQ multiplex PCR; TCRdb stores just in-frame clones and leaves some out. This sample carries 160,000 or so clones, around 92% of them seen once, and the ten largest clones take around 4.6%. Only one count was recorded for this clone. The antigen remains unidentified. Study results and caveats: White British donors predominated, females outnumbered males, and clonal diversity was possibly underestimated. Only a handful of AZD1222 recipients were seropositive at baseline. Every sample of the repertoires postdated the peak T cell response. The reported proportion of spike-specific TCRs targeting unmutated variant regions was nearly half.

This material consisted of peripheral blood, taken on day 0 of MenACWY control vaccination. The chain joins TRBV10-3 to TRBJ2-2; no clear D. The receptor's source is an adult in good health. CDR3 nucleotide sequence: TGTGCCATCAGTGACCGAGATAACGGGGAGCTGTTTTTT. Encoded protein: CAISDRDNGELFF.